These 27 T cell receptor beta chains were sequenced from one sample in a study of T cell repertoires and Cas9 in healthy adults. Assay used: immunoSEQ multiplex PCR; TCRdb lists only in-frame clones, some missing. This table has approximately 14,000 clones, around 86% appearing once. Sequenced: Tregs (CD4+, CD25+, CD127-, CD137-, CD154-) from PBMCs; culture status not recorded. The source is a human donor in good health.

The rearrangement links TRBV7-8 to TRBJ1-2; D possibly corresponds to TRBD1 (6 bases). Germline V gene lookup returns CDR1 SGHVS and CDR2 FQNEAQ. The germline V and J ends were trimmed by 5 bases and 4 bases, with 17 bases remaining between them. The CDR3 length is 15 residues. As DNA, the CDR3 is TGTGCCAGCAGCGTGGGACATCTAAACCCCTATGGCTACACCTTC. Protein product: CASSVGHLNPYGYTF. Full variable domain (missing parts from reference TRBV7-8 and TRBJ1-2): GAGVSQSPRYKVAKRGQDVALRCDPISGHVSLFWYQQALGQGPEFLTYFQNEAQLDKSGLPSDRFFAERPEGSVSTLKIQRTQQEDSAVYLCASSVGHLNPYGYTFGSGTRLTVV.

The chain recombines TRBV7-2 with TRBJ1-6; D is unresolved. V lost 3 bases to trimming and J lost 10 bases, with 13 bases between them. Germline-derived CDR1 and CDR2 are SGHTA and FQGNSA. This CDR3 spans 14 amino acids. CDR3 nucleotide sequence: TGTGCCAGCAGCTTGCCCCGACGCGGCTCACCCCTCCACTTT. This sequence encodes CASSLPRRGSPLHF.

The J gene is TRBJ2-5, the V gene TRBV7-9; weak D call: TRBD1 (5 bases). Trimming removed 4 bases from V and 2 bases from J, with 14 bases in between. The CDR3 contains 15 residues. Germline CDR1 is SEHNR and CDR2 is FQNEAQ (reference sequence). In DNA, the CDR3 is TGTGCCAGCAGCTGGGGCGCTGGCGAACAAGAGACCCAGTACTTC. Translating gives CASSWGAGEQETQYF.

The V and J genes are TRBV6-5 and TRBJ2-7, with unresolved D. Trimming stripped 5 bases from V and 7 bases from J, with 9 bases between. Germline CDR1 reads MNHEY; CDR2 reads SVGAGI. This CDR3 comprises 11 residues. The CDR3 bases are TGTGCCAGCAGTCGGAGTGGAGAGCAGTACTTC. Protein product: CASSRSGEQYF.

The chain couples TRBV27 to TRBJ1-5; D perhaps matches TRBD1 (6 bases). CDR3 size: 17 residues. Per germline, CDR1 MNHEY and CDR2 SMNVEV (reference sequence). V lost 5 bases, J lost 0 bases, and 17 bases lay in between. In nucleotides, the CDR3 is TGTGCCAGCAGTCCCTTTAGGGGGGCTTATAGCAATCAGCCCCAGCATTTT. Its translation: CASSPFRGAYSNQPQHF.

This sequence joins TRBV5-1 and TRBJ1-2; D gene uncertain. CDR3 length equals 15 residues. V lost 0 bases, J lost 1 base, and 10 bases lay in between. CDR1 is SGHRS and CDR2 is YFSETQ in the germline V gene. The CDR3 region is CASSLGGGINYGYTF. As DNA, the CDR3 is TGCGCCAGCAGCTTGGGGGGTGGCATTAACTATGGCTACACCTTC.

The CDR3 region has the DNA TGTGCCATCAGTGGTAACAGCGCCGAGGTCTCCTACGAGCAGTACTTC. Residues: CAISGNSAEVSYEQYF. The chain combines TRBV10-3 with TRBJ2-7; D is unresolved. Germline V lookup: CDR1 ENHRY, CDR2 SYGVKD. This CDR3 is 16 amino acids long. The V and J ends lost 4 bases and 0 bases respectively, with 16 bases between them.

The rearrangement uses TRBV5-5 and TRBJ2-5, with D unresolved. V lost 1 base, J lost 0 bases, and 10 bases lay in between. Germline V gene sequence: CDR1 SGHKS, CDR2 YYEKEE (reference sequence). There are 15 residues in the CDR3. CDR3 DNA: TGTGCCAGCAGCTTGACCTTCTCGTACCAAGAGACCCAGTACTTC. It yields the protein CASSLTFSYQETQYF. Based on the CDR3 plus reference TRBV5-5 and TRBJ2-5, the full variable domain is DAGVTQSPTHLIKTRGQQVTLRCSPISGHKSVSWYQQVLGQGPQFIFQYYEKEERGRGNFPDRFSARQFPNYSSELNVNALLLGDSALYLCASSLTFSYQETQYFGPGTRLLVL.

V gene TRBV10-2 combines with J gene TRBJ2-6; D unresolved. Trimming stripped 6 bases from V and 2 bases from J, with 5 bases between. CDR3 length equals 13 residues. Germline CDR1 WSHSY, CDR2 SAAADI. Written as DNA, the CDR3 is TGCGCCAGCAGCTCGGCTGGGGCCAACGTCCTGACTTTC. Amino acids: CASSSAGANVLTF.

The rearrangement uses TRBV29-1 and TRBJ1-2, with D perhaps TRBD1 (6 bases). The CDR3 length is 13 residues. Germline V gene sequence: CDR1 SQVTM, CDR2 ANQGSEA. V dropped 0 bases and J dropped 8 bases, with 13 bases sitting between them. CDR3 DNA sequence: TGCAGCGTTGAAGATAAGGGGGTCTACGGCTACACCTTC. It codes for CSVEDKGVYGYTF.

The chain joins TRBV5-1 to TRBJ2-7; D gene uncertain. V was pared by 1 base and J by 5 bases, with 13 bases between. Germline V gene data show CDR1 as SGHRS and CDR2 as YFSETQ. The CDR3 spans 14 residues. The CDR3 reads CASSLTSRPDEQYF. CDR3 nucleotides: TGCGCCAGCAGCTTGACGAGCAGACCAGACGAGCAGTACTTC.

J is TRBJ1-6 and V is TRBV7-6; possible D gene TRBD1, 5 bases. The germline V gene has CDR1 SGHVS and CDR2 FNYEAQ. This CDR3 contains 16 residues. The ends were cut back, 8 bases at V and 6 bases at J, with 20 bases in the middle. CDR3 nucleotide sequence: TGTGCCAGCCGCCGTTTGGCCCGGGACCTTAATTCACCCCTCCACTTT. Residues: CASRRLARDLNSPLHF.

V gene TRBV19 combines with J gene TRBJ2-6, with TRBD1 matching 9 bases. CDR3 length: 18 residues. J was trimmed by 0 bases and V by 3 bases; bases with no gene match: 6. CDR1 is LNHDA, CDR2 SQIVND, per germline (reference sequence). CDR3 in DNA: TGTGCCAGTAGTATTCGGGGACAGGGTTCCTCTGGGGCCAACGTCCTGACTTTC. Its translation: CASSIRGQGSSGANVLTF.

CDR3 sequence reads: CASSCITGNQPQHF. CDR3 sequence (DNA): TGTGCCAGCAGCTGCATTACTGGCAATCAGCCCCAGCATTTT. The chain combines TRBV7-6 with TRBJ1-5; D not resolved. V was shortened by 4 bases and J by 2 bases, with 9 bases between the two germline ends. Germline CDR1 and CDR2: SGHVS and FNYEAQ. The CDR3 loop spans 14 amino acids.

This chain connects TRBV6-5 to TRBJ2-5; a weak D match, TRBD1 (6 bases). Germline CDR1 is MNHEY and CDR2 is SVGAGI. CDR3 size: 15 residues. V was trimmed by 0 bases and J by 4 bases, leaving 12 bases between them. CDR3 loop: CASSYSTRGTETQYF. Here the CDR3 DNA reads TGTGCCAGCAGTTACTCAACCAGGGGCACAGAGACCCAGTACTTC.

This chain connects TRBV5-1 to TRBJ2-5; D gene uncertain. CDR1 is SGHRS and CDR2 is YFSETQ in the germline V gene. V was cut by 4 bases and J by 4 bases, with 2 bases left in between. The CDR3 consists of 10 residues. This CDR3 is CASSGETQYF. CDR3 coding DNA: TGCGCCAGCAGCGGAGAGACCCAGTACTTC.

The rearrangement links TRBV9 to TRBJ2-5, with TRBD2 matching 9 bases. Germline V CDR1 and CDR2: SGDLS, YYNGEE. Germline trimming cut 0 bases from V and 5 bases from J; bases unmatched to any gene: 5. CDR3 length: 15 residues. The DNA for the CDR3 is TGTGCCAGCAGCGTAGTTGGGACTAGCAGGGAGACCCAGTACTTC. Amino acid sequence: CASSVVGTSRETQYF.

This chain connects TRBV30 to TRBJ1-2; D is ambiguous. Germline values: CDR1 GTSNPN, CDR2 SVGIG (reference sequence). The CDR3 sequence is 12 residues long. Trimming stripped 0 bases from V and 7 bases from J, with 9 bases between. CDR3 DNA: TGTGCCTGGAGTGTATCCGGGGTTGGCTACACCTTC. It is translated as CAWSVSGVGYTF.

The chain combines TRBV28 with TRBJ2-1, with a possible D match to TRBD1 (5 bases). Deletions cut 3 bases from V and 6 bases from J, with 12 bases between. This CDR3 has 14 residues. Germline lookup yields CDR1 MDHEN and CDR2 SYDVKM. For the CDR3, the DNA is TGTGCCAGCAGTTTTTACAGGAGAAGCAATGAGCAGTTCTTC. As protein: CASSFYRRSNEQFF.

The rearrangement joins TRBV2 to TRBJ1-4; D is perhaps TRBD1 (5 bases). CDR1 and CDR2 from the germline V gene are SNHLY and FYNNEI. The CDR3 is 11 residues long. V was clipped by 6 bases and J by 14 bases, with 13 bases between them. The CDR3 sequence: CASRRTRTLFF. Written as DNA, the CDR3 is TGTGCCAGCAGGAGGACACGGACTCTGTTTTTT.

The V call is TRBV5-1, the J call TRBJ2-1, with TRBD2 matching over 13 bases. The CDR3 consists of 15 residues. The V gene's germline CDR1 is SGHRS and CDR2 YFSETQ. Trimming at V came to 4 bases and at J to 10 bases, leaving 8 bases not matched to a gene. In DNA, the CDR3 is TGCGCCAGCAGCGTTACCGGGACTAGCGGGACCGAGCAGTTCTTC. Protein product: CASSVTGTSGTEQFF.

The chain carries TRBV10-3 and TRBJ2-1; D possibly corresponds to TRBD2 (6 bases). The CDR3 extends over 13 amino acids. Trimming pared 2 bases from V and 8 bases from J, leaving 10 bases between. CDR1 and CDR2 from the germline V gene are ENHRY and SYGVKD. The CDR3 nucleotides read TGTGCCATCAGTGAGCTCAGGGAGGATGAGCAGTTCTTC. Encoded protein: CAISELREDEQFF.

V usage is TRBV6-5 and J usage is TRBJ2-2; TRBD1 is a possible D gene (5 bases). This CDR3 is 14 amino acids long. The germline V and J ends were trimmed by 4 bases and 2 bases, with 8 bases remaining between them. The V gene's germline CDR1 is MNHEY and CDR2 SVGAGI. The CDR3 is CASSFGHNTGELFF. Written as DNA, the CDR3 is TGTGCCAGCAGTTTCGGACATAACACCGGGGAGCTGTTTTTT.

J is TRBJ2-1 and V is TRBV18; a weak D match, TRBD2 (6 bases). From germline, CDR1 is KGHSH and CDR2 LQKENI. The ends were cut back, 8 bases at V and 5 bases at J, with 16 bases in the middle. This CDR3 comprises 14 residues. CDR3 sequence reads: CASRRGAGNNEQFF. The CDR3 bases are TGTGCCAGCCGGCGCGGGGCAGGGAACAATGAGCAGTTCTTC.

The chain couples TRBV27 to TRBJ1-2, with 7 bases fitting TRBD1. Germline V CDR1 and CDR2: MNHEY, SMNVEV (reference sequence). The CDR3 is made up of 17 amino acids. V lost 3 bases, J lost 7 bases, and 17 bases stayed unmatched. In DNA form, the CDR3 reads TGTGCCAGCAGTTTTACCCCACAGACAGGGATTGTAAGTGGCTACACCTTC. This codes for CASSFTPQTGIVSGYTF.

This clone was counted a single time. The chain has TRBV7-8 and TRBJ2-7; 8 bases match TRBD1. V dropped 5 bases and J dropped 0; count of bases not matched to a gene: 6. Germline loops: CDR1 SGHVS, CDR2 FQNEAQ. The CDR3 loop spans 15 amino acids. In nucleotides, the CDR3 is TGTGCCAGCAGCCATCCGGGACAGGTCTCCTACGAGCAGTACTTC. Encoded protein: CASSHPGQVSYEQYF.

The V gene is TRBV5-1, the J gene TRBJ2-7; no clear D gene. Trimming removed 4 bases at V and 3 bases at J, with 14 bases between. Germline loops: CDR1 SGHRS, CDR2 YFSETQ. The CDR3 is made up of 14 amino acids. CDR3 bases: TGCGCCAGCAGCCAGCTTGGATCGAACTACGAGCAGTACTTC. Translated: CASSQLGSNYEQYF.